A selection of T cell receptor beta chains follows, all from one sample in a study of blood T cells in healthy people across ages. MiXCR was run by TCRdb on the 5' RACE reads, yielding one entry per CDR3 protein. The top ten clones hold about 42% of a sample with around 750,000 distinct CDR3 sequences, about 55% of them seen once. Sample: blood. These receptors were collected from a man older than 75 in good health. Each CDR3 is given without its conserved first and last residue.

CDR3	V	J
ASSSLGVGETQY	TRBV7-8	TRBJ2-5
ATSNLLWTEAF	TRBV15	TRBJ1-1
AISGRGSSDTQY	TRBV10-3	TRBJ2-3
ASSLARLGQGTHFSSYEQY	TRBV12-3/TRBV12-4	TRBJ2-7
ASSLLGDGLGNVLT	TRBV28	TRBJ2-6
SVRDRDTGELF	TRBV29-1	TRBJ2-2
ASSFWAGNNEQF	TRBV12-3/TRBV12-4	TRBJ2-1
ASSQTRLNTEAF	TRBV6-5	TRBJ1-1
ASSLVAGVMGYAY	TRBV11-2	TRBJ2-3
ASSLTGYNEQF	TRBV7-3	TRBJ2-1
ASSDTGGSGNEQF	TRBV28	TRBJ2-1
ASTLSWEQY	TRBV2	TRBJ2-7
ASSQIAGGKTDEQY	TRBV4-1	TRBJ2-7
ASSEVPTGSGYT	TRBV6-1	TRBJ1-2
ASSWAPGYAY	TRBV28	TRBJ2-3
ATSDFGLAGGVEQF	TRBV24-1	TRBJ2-1
ASSLEARGYT	TRBV11-2	TRBJ1-2
ATSDRTGGGFPEQF	TRBV24-1	TRBJ2-1
SARAPDRSLDEQY	TRBV20-1	TRBJ2-7
ASSRWAGTANEKLF	TRBV6-5	TRBJ1-4
RVASGNSYNEQF	TRBV29-1	TRBJ2-1
AIGTGQETQY	TRBV10-3	TRBJ2-5